Sequencing of this T cell receptor (beta chain) was carried out in a study of blood T cell repertoires in COVID-19. Study-wide background: Sample material is recorded as cDNA or gDNA derived from T cells, B-cell-depleted T cells, or PBMCs.

The table came from immunoSEQ multiplex PCR; TCRdb's copy has only in-frame clones and leaves some out. Of fewer than 130,000 clones in the sample, 88% were seen once. The germline CDR1 and CDR2 sequences are SGHKS and YYEKEE (reference sequence). This CDR3 has 14 amino acids. J was trimmed by 9 bases and V by 6 bases; bases with no gene match: 7. Sequences were obtained from peripheral blood. The source of this sequence is a woman aged 50 to 60 with acute or convalescent COVID-19. The J gene is TRBJ2-1, the V gene TRBV5-5, with 12 bases fitting TRBD2. CDR3 loop: CASTRLAGAFEQFF. The CDR3 nucleotides are TGTGCCAGCACCCGACTAGCGGGAGCTTTTGAGCAGTTCTTC.